This is a list of T cell receptor beta chains from one sample in a study of blood T cell repertoires in COVID-19. Some clones are missing from TCRdb's copy, which holds only in-frame ones; the method was immunoSEQ multiplex PCR. The sample lists around 36,000 clones, 89% occurring once. The sequencing sample was made of peripheral blood. Every receptor here comes from a human donor in a cohort sampled during active COVID-19. Each CDR3 is given with its conserved first and last residue. D genes are given only for firm matches. The size of a clone is reported for some rows only, either as once, few or many, or as a class for expanded clones.

D gene: NA; V gene: TRBV5-1; J gene: TRBJ2-7; clone size: NA; CDR3 protein: CASSWRGGWEQYF; CDR3 DNA: TGCGCCAGCAGCTGGAGGGGGGGCTGGGAGCAGTACTTC
D gene: TRBD2; V gene: TRBV29-1; J gene: TRBJ2-1; clone size: NA; CDR3 protein: CSVSSGGPGGPFF; CDR3 DNA: TGCAGCGTTTCTAGCGGGGGACCCGGCGGGCCGTTCTTC
D gene: NA; V gene: TRBV5-5; J gene: TRBJ2-3; clone size: NA; CDR3 protein: CASSPGPPTDTQYF; CDR3 DNA: TGTGCCAGCAGCCCAGGCCCCCCCACAGATACGCAGTATTTT
D gene: NA; V gene: TRBV10-3; J gene: TRBJ2-2; clone size: NA; CDR3 protein: CAIRAGQQTGELFF; CDR3 DNA: TGTGCCATCAGAGCAGGACAGCAGACCGGGGAGCTGTTTTTT
D gene: NA; V gene: TRBV7-9; J gene: TRBJ2-7; clone size: NA; CDR3 protein: CASSSDRANYYEQYF; CDR3 DNA: TGTGCCAGCAGCTCTGACAGAGCCAATTACTACGAGCAGTACTTC
D gene: TRBD1; V gene: TRBV19; J gene: TRBJ1-2; clone size: NA; CDR3 protein: CASSDLGGDYGYTF; CDR3 DNA: TGTGCCAGTAGTGATTTAGGGGGCGACTATGGCTACACCTTC
D gene: TRBD2; V gene: TRBV28; J gene: TRBJ2-5; clone size: NA; CDR3 protein: CASTREVTSGTGTQYF; CDR3 DNA: TGTGCCAGCACCCGAGAAGTGACTAGCGGGACCGGGACCCAGTACTTC
D gene: TRBD1; V gene: TRBV7-9; J gene: TRBJ2-5; clone size: NA; CDR3 protein: CASSFGTGVSETQYF; CDR3 DNA: TGTGCCAGCAGCTTCGGGACAGGGGTCTCGGAGACCCAGTACTTC
D gene: TRBD2; V gene: TRBV10-1; J gene: TRBJ2-1; clone size: NA; CDR3 protein: CASSESLAGVNEQFF; CDR3 DNA: TGCGCCAGCAGTGAGTCGCTAGCGGGAGTAAATGAGCAGTTCTTC
D gene: TRBD2; V gene: TRBV6-4; J gene: TRBJ2-3; clone size: NA; CDR3 protein: CASSDSGGPLAQYF; CDR3 DNA: TGTGCCAGCAGTGATAGCGGGGGCCCCCTGGCGCAGTATTTT
D gene: TRBD2; V gene: TRBV24-1; J gene: TRBJ2-3; clone size: NA; CDR3 protein: CATSDTLAGGDRTDTQYF; CDR3 DNA: TGTGCCACCAGTGATACACTAGCGGGAGGAGATCGCACAGATACGCAGTATTTT
D gene: TRBD1; V gene: TRBV29-1; J gene: TRBJ1-1; clone size: NA; CDR3 protein: CSAKGGAEAFF; CDR3 DNA: TGCAGCGCCAAAGGGGGCGCTGAAGCTTTCTTT
D gene: TRBD2; V gene: TRBV9; J gene: TRBJ2-5; clone size: once; CDR3 protein: CASSVGGLAEETQYF; CDR3 DNA: TGTGCCAGCAGCGTAGGAGGACTAGCGGAAGAGACCCAGTACTTC
D gene: NA; V gene: TRBV3-1/TRBV3-2; J gene: TRBJ2-2; clone size: NA; CDR3 protein: CASSSHTGELFF; CDR3 DNA: TGTGCCAGCAGCTCTCACACCGGGGAGCTGTTTTTT
D gene: NA; V gene: TRBV9; J gene: TRBJ1-1; clone size: NA; CDR3 protein: CASSQDQIVAFF; CDR3 DNA: TGTGCCAGCAGCCAAGATCAGATTGTAGCTTTCTTT
D gene: NA; V gene: TRBV9; J gene: TRBJ1-4; clone size: NA; CDR3 protein: CASSPRMGRANEKLFF; CDR3 DNA: TGTGCCAGCAGCCCAAGGATGGGGAGGGCTAATGAAAAACTGTTTTTT
D gene: TRBD2; V gene: TRBV11-3; J gene: TRBJ2-3; clone size: NA; CDR3 protein: CASSPRGGVADTQYF; CDR3 DNA: TGTGCCAGCAGCCCCCGCGGGGGAGTCGCAGATACGCAGTATTTT
D gene: TRBD1; V gene: TRBV20-1; J gene: TRBJ1-6; clone size: NA; CDR3 protein: CSASYRGSSYNSPLHF; CDR3 DNA: TGCAGTGCTAGTTACAGGGGGAGCTCCTATAATTCACCCCTCCACTTT
D gene: TRBD1; V gene: TRBV5-1; J gene: TRBJ1-3; clone size: NA; CDR3 protein: CASSKLDRGNGNTIYF; CDR3 DNA: TGCGCCAGCAGCAAACTCGACAGGGGTAATGGAAACACCATATATTTT
D gene: NA; V gene: TRBV9; J gene: TRBJ1-4; clone size: NA; CDR3 protein: CASSPRSLRGPNEKLFF; CDR3 DNA: TGTGCCAGCAGCCCCCGTTCCCTTAGGGGTCCCAATGAAAAACTGTTTTTT
D gene: TRBD1; V gene: TRBV7-9; J gene: TRBJ2-2; clone size: NA; CDR3 protein: CASSLSLRTGNTGELFF; CDR3 DNA: TGTGCCAGCAGCTTGAGCCTAAGGACAGGGAACACCGGGGAGCTGTTTTTT
D gene: NA; V gene: TRBV2; J gene: TRBJ2-3; clone size: NA; CDR3 protein: CASSPQRGEGTDTQYF; CDR3 DNA: TGTGCCAGCAGTCCCCAACGAGGGGAGGGCACAGATACGCAGTATTTT
D gene: NA; V gene: TRBV7-9; J gene: TRBJ2-7; clone size: few; CDR3 protein: CASSLADYEQYF; CDR3 DNA: TGTGCCAGCAGCCTCGCGGACTACGAGCAGTACTTC
D gene: TRBD1; V gene: TRBV24-1; J gene: TRBJ2-5; clone size: NA; CDR3 protein: CATSDQGQRLQETQYF; CDR3 DNA: TGTGCCACCAGTGACCAGGGACAGCGTCTCCAAGAGACCCAGTACTTC
D gene: TRBD2; V gene: TRBV19; J gene: TRBJ2-7; clone size: NA; CDR3 protein: CASSIVAGREQYF; CDR3 DNA: TGTGCCAGTAGTATAGTAGCGGGGCGCGAGCAGTACTTC
D gene: TRBD1; V gene: TRBV9; J gene: TRBJ2-3; clone size: NA; CDR3 protein: CASSTRTGSTDTQYF; CDR3 DNA: TGTGCCAGCAGCACCCGGACAGGGAGCACAGATACGCAGTATTTT
D gene: NA; V gene: TRBV7-9; J gene: TRBJ2-6; clone size: NA; CDR3 protein: CASSPIRASSSGANVLTF; CDR3 DNA: TGTGCCAGCAGCCCCATTCGTGCCAGTTCCTCTGGGGCCAACGTCCTGACTTTC
D gene: TRBD1; V gene: TRBV7-9; J gene: TRBJ1-2; clone size: NA; CDR3 protein: CASSIGTGGANYGYTF; CDR3 DNA: TGTGCCAGCAGCATCGGGACAGGGGGCGCCAACTATGGCTACACCTTC
D gene: TRBD2; V gene: TRBV2; J gene: TRBJ2-1; clone size: NA; CDR3 protein: CASSDLSGIYNEQFF; CDR3 DNA: TGTGCCAGCAGTGATCTGAGCGGGATCTACAATGAGCAGTTCTTC
D gene: TRBD1; V gene: TRBV5-5; J gene: TRBJ2-6; clone size: NA; CDR3 protein: CASSLGTGGRSGANVLTF; CDR3 DNA: TGTGCCAGCAGCTTAGGGACAGGGGGTAGGAGTGGGGCCAACGTCCTGACTTTC
D gene: NA; V gene: TRBV12-5; J gene: TRBJ2-3; clone size: NA; CDR3 protein: CASGSPRDTQYF; CDR3 DNA: TGTGCTAGTGGTTCCCCCAGAGATACGCAGTATTTT
D gene: NA; V gene: TRBV15; J gene: TRBJ1-4; clone size: few; CDR3 protein: CATSREAGLNEKLFF; CDR3 DNA: TGTGCCACCAGCAGAGAAGCAGGGTTAAATGAAAAACTGTTTTTT
D gene: NA; V gene: TRBV27; J gene: TRBJ1-6; clone size: NA; CDR3 protein: CASSLPGDNSPLHF; CDR3 DNA: TGTGCCAGCAGTCTCCCGGGGGATAATTCACCCCTCCACTTT
D gene: NA; V gene: TRBV30; J gene: TRBJ2-4; clone size: NA; CDR3 protein: CAWSSQQLLAKNIQYF; CDR3 DNA: TGTGCCTGGAGCTCCCAACAGTTACTAGCCAAAAACATTCAGTACTTC
D gene: TRBD2; V gene: TRBV7-9; J gene: TRBJ2-1; clone size: NA; CDR3 protein: CASSFNSGGAQGEQFF; CDR3 DNA: TGTGCCAGCAGCTTCAATAGCGGGGGGGCTCAAGGCGAGCAGTTCTTC
D gene: TRBD1; V gene: TRBV19; J gene: TRBJ1-5; clone size: NA; CDR3 protein: CAISPGGSSQPQHF; CDR3 DNA: TGTGCCATCAGTCCAGGGGGTTCGAGTCAGCCCCAGCATTTT
D gene: TRBD2; V gene: TRBV5-4; J gene: TRBJ2-2; clone size: NA; CDR3 protein: CASSSGLAGGIGELFF; CDR3 DNA: TGTGCCAGCAGCTCTGGACTAGCGGGGGGAATCGGGGAGCTGTTTTTT
D gene: TRBD2; V gene: TRBV6-5; J gene: TRBJ2-7; clone size: NA; CDR3 protein: CASSAPGGSYEQYF; CDR3 DNA: TGTGCCAGCAGCGCTCCCGGGGGGTCCTACGAGCAGTACTTC
D gene: NA; V gene: TRBV2; J gene: TRBJ2-4; clone size: NA; CDR3 protein: CASSPDSRGIQYF; CDR3 DNA: TGTGCCAGCAGTCCCGACTCCCGTGGCATTCAGTACTTC
D gene: NA; V gene: TRBV6-2/TRBV6-3; J gene: TRBJ2-7; clone size: NA; CDR3 protein: CASSYKASPTYEQYF; CDR3 DNA: TGTGCCAGCAGTTACAAAGCTTCTCCCACCTACGAGCAGTACTTC
D gene: NA; V gene: TRBV9; J gene: TRBJ1-5; clone size: NA; CDR3 protein: CASSVDSYQPQHF; CDR3 DNA: TGTGCCAGCAGCGTAGACAGTTATCAGCCCCAGCATTTT
D gene: TRBD1; V gene: TRBV6-6; J gene: TRBJ2-7; clone size: NA; CDR3 protein: CASSPRQGAAYEQYF; CDR3 DNA: TGTGCCAGCAGCCCCCGACAGGGGGCAGCCTACGAGCAGTACTTC
D gene: TRBD1; V gene: TRBV30; J gene: TRBJ1-5; clone size: NA; CDR3 protein: CAWSREWDRTNQPQHF; CDR3 DNA: TGTGCCTGGAGTAGGGAGTGGGACAGGACTAATCAGCCCCAGCATTTT
D gene: NA; V gene: TRBV9; J gene: TRBJ1-4; clone size: NA; CDR3 protein: CASSVAQGGNEKLFF; CDR3 DNA: TGTGCCAGCAGCGTAGCACAGGGCGGTAATGAAAAACTGTTTTTT
D gene: NA; V gene: TRBV28; J gene: TRBJ1-6; clone size: NA; CDR3 protein: CASSGGRTNSPLHF; CDR3 DNA: TGTGCCAGCTCTGGGGGCAGGACGAATTCACCCCTCCACTTT
D gene: TRBD1; V gene: TRBV25-1; J gene: TRBJ2-2; clone size: once; CDR3 protein: CASSGRDRGLHGELFF; CDR3 DNA: TGTGCCAGCAGTGGCCGGGACAGGGGCCTCCACGGGGAGCTGTTTTTT
D gene: NA; V gene: TRBV4-1; J gene: TRBJ2-3; clone size: NA; CDR3 protein: CASSQPPAGTQYF; CDR3 DNA: TGCGCCAGCAGCCAACCCCCTGCGGGTACGCAGTATTTT
D gene: NA; V gene: TRBV29-1; J gene: TRBJ1-4; clone size: NA; CDR3 protein: CSVQRAGETNEKLFF; CDR3 DNA: TGCAGCGTTCAGAGGGCGGGGGAGACTAATGAAAAACTGTTTTTT
D gene: TRBD2; V gene: TRBV7-2; J gene: TRBJ2-3; clone size: NA; CDR3 protein: CASSDLLFSGVTDTQYF; CDR3 DNA: TGTGCCAGCAGCGACCTCCTGTTTAGCGGGGTAACGGATACGCAGTATTTT
D gene: NA; V gene: TRBV7-2; J gene: TRBJ2-7; clone size: NA; CDR3 protein: CASSLGGAGRFWSYEQYF; CDR3 DNA: TGTGCCAGCAGCTTAGGAGGCGCGGGGAGGTTCTGGTCCTACGAGCAGTACTTC
D gene: TRBD1; V gene: TRBV7-9; J gene: TRBJ1-1; clone size: NA; CDR3 protein: CASSKDRVMNTEAFF; CDR3 DNA: TGTGCCAGCAGCAAAGACAGGGTCATGAACACTGAAGCTTTCTTT
D gene: NA; V gene: TRBV6-5; J gene: TRBJ1-2; clone size: NA; CDR3 protein: CASRASWGNYGYTF; CDR3 DNA: TGTGCCAGCAGAGCGAGTTGGGGCAACTATGGCTACACCTTC
D gene: TRBD1; V gene: TRBV2; J gene: TRBJ2-3; clone size: NA; CDR3 protein: CASSSPGQGTDTQYF; CDR3 DNA: TGTGCCAGCAGTTCACCGGGACAGGGTACAGATACGCAGTATTTT
D gene: TRBD2; V gene: TRBV5-1; J gene: TRBJ2-1; clone size: NA; CDR3 protein: CASSGGGLAVSYNEQFF; CDR3 DNA: TGCGCCAGCAGCGGGGGGGGACTAGCGGTGTCATACAATGAGCAGTTCTTC
D gene: TRBD1; V gene: TRBV5-1; J gene: TRBJ2-1; clone size: few; CDR3 protein: CASEGAYNEQFF; CDR3 DNA: TGCGCCAGCGAGGGGGCATACAATGAGCAGTTCTTC